The T cell receptor (beta chain) described here comes from a study of vaccination effects on CD4 cells after COVID-19. Across the study: Two-dose vaccination with either BNT162b2 or mRNA-1273 was given to the participants.

CD4+ T cell isolation took place after about nine days of culture. Half of the medium was exchanged for IL-2 medium on both days 3 and 7. General observations from the study: Early post-infection timepoints were absent, and convalescent patients were few.

This clone was recorded only once. What it binds is not known. The repertoire was sequenced with immunoSEQ multiplex PCR; TCRdb's copy has only in-frame clones and lacks some. Here the sample spans 30,000 or so clones, about 62% being singletons. Trimming took off 4 bases at V and 4 bases at J, with 10 bases between the two ends. Germline V CDR1 and CDR2: MNHEY, SVGAGI. This CDR3 region has 13 residues. The rearrangement uses TRBV6-5 and TRBJ1-2; D gene unclear. Sequencing was performed on CD4+ T cells from PBMCs cultured without peptide, taken before COVID-19 vaccination. The sequence came from a human donor who received a COVID-19 vaccine. CDR3 residues: CASSSQMGYGYTF. CDR3 DNA: TGTGCCAGCAGTTCTCAGATGGGCTATGGCTACACCTTC.